This TCR beta chain was recorded in a study of PD-L1 blockade in urothelial cancer. Spike-ins of synthetic TCR analog templates went into each PCR. Measured with immunoSEQ multiplex PCR; TCRdb has only the in-frame clones, and not every one. This sample carries roughly 51,000 clones, 79% of them seen once, and the ten largest clones take roughly a tenth. Losses at the gene ends were 1 base for V and 3 bases for J; bases not matched to a gene: 9. Germline CDR1 and CDR2: SQVTM and ANQGSEA. This CDR3 is built from 15 residues. As for time point: pretreatment peripheral blood. This receptor was identified in a man in his sixties or seventies with urothelial cancer. The sample in question was PBMCs, obtained around atezolizumab (anti-PD-L1) treatment. The rearrangement joins TRBV29-1 to TRBJ2-7, with TRBD2 matching over 7 bases. The CDR3 here is CSVEGGLGPGYEQYF. DNA for the CDR3: TGCAGCGTTGAAGGAGGACTAGGGCCCGGCTACGAGCAGTACTTC.